The sequence of this TCR beta chain was determined in a study of OX40 agonist ivuxolimab in advanced cancers. Study results and caveats: CD4+ and CD8+ T cells in blood underwent clonal expansion by week 6 at 0.1 to 3.0 mg/kg. No determination was made of the antigen specificity of the expanded peripheral T cells.

Method: immunoSEQ multiplex PCR; TCRdb's copy keeps in-frame clones and lacks some. The sample lists roughly 89,000 clones; over 80% were seen once. Comments on this clone: Its target is not known.

The sequenced sample was CD4+ or CD8+ T cells sorted from blood, obtained in a trial of the OX40 agonist ivuxolimab. The sequence came from an adult with an advanced solid tumor such as melanoma, head and neck, liver or kidney cancer.

CDR3 residues: CASSWLVGGYTF. The CDR3 coding sequence is TGCGCCAGCAGCTGGCTCGTGGGTGGCTACACCTTC. The chain recombines TRBV5-1 with TRBJ1-2; D is unresolved. The V end was cut by 3 bases, the J end by 7 bases, with 10 bases between. Per germline, CDR1 SGHRS and CDR2 YFSETQ. The CDR3 extends over 12 amino acids.